This TCR beta chain was sequenced in a study of CD8+CD57+ T cells in acquired aplastic anemia. Notes on the study in general: Twenty-nine CD8+ CDR3 sequences were shared between patients and controls.

TCR beta VDJ combinations and CDR3 sequences were profiled from genomic DNA. TCRdb passed the reads through MiXCR, listing each CDR3 protein once. The repertoire holds around 200,000 distinct CDR3 sequences, with about half as singletons. Patients selected for sequencing had displayed CD8+CD57+ cell expansion by flow cytometry. Prior therapy had not been administered to any patient at the time of blood sampling. Germline V gene sequence: CDR1 DFQATT, CDR2 SNEGSKA (reference sequence). This CDR3 region has 9 residues. V dropped 6 bases and J dropped 9 bases, with 6 bases sitting between them. This clonotype was counted at least ten times. Its antigen is not identified.

This TCR was sampled from a human donor with aplastic anemia. Sequencing used sorted CD4+, CD8+, or CD8+CD57+ T cells (not recorded which) from PBMCs. This rearrangement joins TRBV20-1 to TRBJ2-1; D is perhaps TRBD2 (5 bases). In DNA, the CDR3 is TGCAGTGCCGGGGTTGAGCAGTTCTTC. This codes for CSAGVEQFF.